The 25 T cell receptor beta chains below come from one sample, sequenced in a study of T cells in Graves' hyperthyroidism and ophthalmopathy. Amplification yielded TCR beta CDR3 regions, with RNA transcripts as the source. The primer set for the first-round RT-PCR of the TCR CDR3 was HTBI. TCRdb analysed the multiplex PCR reads with MiXCR anew, one entry per CDR3 protein. The sample holds approximately 360,000 distinct CDR3 sequences, around 25% seen once. The source material was blood. These receptors originate from a man between 50 and 59 years old with Graves' hyperthyroidism.

The rearrangement uses TRBV7-9 and TRBJ1-2, with a tentative D call TRBD1 (5 bases). V dropped 5 bases and J dropped 4 bases, with 14 bases sitting between them. Germline V CDR1 and CDR2: SEHNR, FQNEAQ (reference sequence). This CDR3 region has 14 residues. The CDR3 reads CASSTFPDSYGYTF. The CDR3 DNA reads TGTGCCAGCAGCACATTCCCTGACAGCTATGGCTACACCTTC.

This clonotype was found a few times. The chain couples TRBV3-1 to TRBJ1-2; no clear D. Trimming cost V 1 base and J 7 bases, with 10 bases left between them. There are 13 residues in the CDR3. Germline CDR1 and CDR2: LGHDT and YNNKEL (reference sequence). This chain's CDR3 is CASSQGQSSGYTF. The CDR3 DNA follows: TGTGCCAGCAGCCAAGGGCAGTCGAGTGGCTACACCTTC.

This chain uses TRBV6-1 with TRBJ1-2; D unresolved. V was pared by 7 bases and J by 2 bases, with 14 bases between. Germline lookup yields CDR1 MNHNS and CDR2 SASEGT. The CDR3 is made up of 14 amino acids. CDR3 DNA sequence: TGTGCCAGCACCCGTGGCCGTTCAAACTATGGCTACACCTTC. This translates into CASTRGRSNYGYTF.

This clonotype came up a few times. This rearrangement joins TRBV24-1 to TRBJ2-7, with D perhaps matching TRBD2 (7 bases). Germline CDR1 KGHDR, CDR2 SFDVKD. V lost 4 bases and J 3 bases, leaving 15 bases between the germline ends. The CDR3 sequence is 15 residues long. The CDR3 bases are TGTGCCACCAGTGACGCCGGGGGGCCTGGCTACGAGCAGTACTTC. The encoded protein is CATSDAGGPGYEQYF.

The sample holds a few counts of this clonotype. The chain links TRBV5-1 to TRBJ1-6; 7 positions agree with TRBD1. The V gene's germline CDR1 is SGHRS and CDR2 YFSETQ. This CDR3 contains 17 residues. V was clipped by 0 bases and J by 0 bases; unmatched bases: 3. This CDR3 is CASSLDRGSSYNSPLHF. For the CDR3, the DNA is TGCGCCAGCAGCTTGGACAGGGGAAGCTCCTATAATTCACCCCTCCACTTT.

This clonotype was recorded at least ten times. This chain joins TRBV12-3 or TRBV12-4 and TRBJ1-2; D is unclear. CDR3 size: 17 residues. V was shortened by 2 bases and J by 4 bases, with 20 bases between the two germline ends. The CDR3 DNA reads TGTGCCAGCAGTTTAAATGGGCAGGCCCACGCTGGCTATGGCTACACCTTC. Translated: CASSLNGQAHAGYGYTF.

The table lists this clonotype with many counts. This chain connects TRBV27 to TRBJ2-1; TRBD2 agrees at 7 bases. Germline V lookup: CDR1 MNHEY, CDR2 SMNVEV (reference sequence). The CDR3 is 11 residues long. V dropped 4 bases and J dropped 9; count of bases not matched to a gene: 0. The CDR3 nucleotides are TGTGCCAGCAGTTCGGGGGGTGAGCAGTTCTTC. It encodes CASSSGGEQFF.

The gene calls are TRBV6-1 and TRBJ2-7; 8 bases align to TRBD1. From germline, CDR1 is MNHNS and CDR2 SASEGT. The CDR3 runs to 14 residues. V lost 3 bases, J lost 2 bases, and 3 bases stayed unmatched. The CDR3 sequence: CASSERDRTYEQYF. CDR3 DNA: TGTGCCAGCAGTGAGCGGGACAGGACCTACGAGCAGTACTTC.

The rearrangement links TRBV29-1 to TRBJ2-1; possible D gene TRBD1, 5 bases. The germline CDR1 and CDR2 sequences are SQVTM and ANQGSEA. V was clipped by 6 bases and J by 7 bases, with 13 bases between them. This CDR3 region has 12 residues. CDR3 region: CSVRVNGNEQFF. The CDR3, as DNA: TGCAGCGTCAGGGTAAACGGAAATGAGCAGTTCTTC.

This clonotype has only a few counts. The chain uses TRBV6-1 and TRBJ2-7, with 11 bases matching TRBD2. This CDR3 is built from 14 residues. The J segment lost 4 bases and the V segment lost 10 bases, leaving 9 bases of the junction unmatched. Germline V gene lookup returns CDR1 MNHNS and CDR2 SASEGT. The CDR3 is CATDTSGSKYEQYF. The CDR3 DNA is TGTGCCACCGATACTAGCGGGAGCAAGTACGAGCAGTACTTC.

This clonotype was counted a single time. The chain is built from TRBV29-1 and TRBJ2-3; TRBD1 is a possible D gene (7 bases). This CDR3 is built from 15 residues. Germline values: CDR1 SQVTM, CDR2 ANQGSEA. The V and J ends lost 6 bases and 2 bases respectively, with 18 bases between them. The CDR3 nucleotides are TGCAGCGTGTCCGGGGGCAGGGGGGACACAGATACGCAGTATTTT. It specifies CSVSGGRGDTDTQYF.

The chain links TRBV12-3 or TRBV12-4 to TRBJ1-1; a possible D gene is TRBD1 (6 bases). V was cut by 4 bases and J by 0 bases, with 18 bases left in between. CDR3 length equals 17 residues. The CDR3 sequence: CASSSLRGRRMNTEAFF. The CDR3 nucleotides are TGTGCCAGCAGTTCCCTCAGGGGAAGAAGAATGAACACTGAAGCTTTCTTT.

This clonotype was counted many times. The chain carries TRBV2 and TRBJ2-1, with TRBD2 matching 12 bases. This CDR3 spans 17 amino acids. In germline, CDR1 is SNHLY, CDR2 FYNNEI. V lost 0 bases, J lost 10 bases, and 10 bases stayed unmatched. DNA of the CDR3: TGTGCCAGCAGTGAAGCAGGCGCGACTAGCGGGAGAAGGGAGCAGTTCTTC. Translated, it gives CASSEAGATSGRREQFF.

CDR3 coding DNA: TGTGCCAGCAGTTTTACCGGGCGGATCACTGAAGCTTTCTTT. It yields the protein CASSFTGRITEAFF. This rearrangement joins TRBV27 to TRBJ1-1; D is uncertain. The CDR3 is made up of 14 amino acids. The germline gives CDR1 MNHEY, CDR2 SMNVEV (reference sequence). V lost 3 bases and J lost 4, with 12 bases in between.

The chain uses TRBV27 and TRBJ2-1, with D possibly matching TRBD2 (6 bases). This CDR3 region has 16 residues. Germline values: CDR1 MNHEY, CDR2 SMNVEV (reference sequence). V was trimmed by 2 bases and J by 4 bases, leaving 15 bases between them. The CDR3 spells CASSLPPGLSYNEQFF. The CDR3 DNA sequence: TGTGCCAGCAGTTTACCCCCGGGACTTTCGTACAATGAGCAGTTCTTC.

V is TRBV18 and J is TRBJ2-3; D possibly matches TRBD1 or TRBD2 (5 bases each). V gave up 3 bases and J gave up 3 bases, with 13 bases separating them. This CDR3 is built from 15 residues. Germline CDR1 and CDR2: KGHSH and LQKENI. As DNA, the CDR3 is TGTGCCAGCTCACCGGCAGGGAGTAGTACAGATACGCAGTATTTT. Its protein product is CASSPAGSSTDTQYF.

The rearrangement links TRBV12-3 or TRBV12-4 to TRBJ1-1, with D uncertain. Trimming left V 5 bases short and J 4 bases short, with 11 bases between. This CDR3 has 13 residues. CDR3 nucleotides: TGTGCCAGCAGTCGGGCGGAGGGCACTGAAGCTTTCTTT. This translates into CASSRAEGTEAFF.

J is TRBJ2-1 and V is TRBV2, with 7 nucleotides matching TRBD2. The CDR3 length is 16 residues. The germline V gene encodes CDR1 SNHLY and CDR2 FYNNEI. V shed 5 bases, J shed 0 bases, and the junction held 7 bases outside the gene matches. The chain's CDR3 is CASSRLARSSYNEQFF. The CDR3, as DNA: TGTGCCAGCAGTCGACTAGCTCGTAGCTCCTACAATGAGCAGTTCTTC.

This clonotype has a handful of counts. The chain joins TRBV9 to TRBJ1-1; 10 bases map to TRBD1. Germline V gene data show CDR1 as SGDLS and CDR2 as YYNGEE. This CDR3 has 15 residues. The V segment lost 3 bases and the J segment 3 bases; nucleotides outside the gene matches: 5. In DNA form, the CDR3 reads TGTGCCAGCAGCGGGGACAGGGGTTTGGACACTGAAGCTTTCTTT. It encodes CASSGDRGLDTEAFF.

This clonotype has a count of ten or more. The chain recombines TRBV7-2 with TRBJ2-7, with D possibly TRBD2 on 5 matching bases. Germline V gene sequence: CDR1 SGHTA, CDR2 FQGNSA. This CDR3 has 15 amino acids. V was clipped by 5 bases and J by 5 bases, with 19 bases between them. CDR3 sequence (DNA): TGTGCCAGCAGCCCCTATCTAAGTAGCGTCCACGAGCAGTACTTC. Translated, it gives CASSPYLSSVHEQYF.

This clonotype was seen a few times. The chain couples TRBV9 to TRBJ2-1; no reliable D call. Per the germline V gene, CDR1 is SGDLS and CDR2 is YYNGEE. The V end was cut by 0 bases, the J end by 2 bases, with 6 bases between. The CDR3 has 14 residues. The CDR3 DNA reads TGTGCCAGCAGCGTAGGATCTACCTACAATGAGCAGTTCTTC. This encodes CASSVGSTYNEQFF.

This clonotype was counted at least ten times. This chain connects TRBV7-3 to TRBJ2-1, with TRBD2 matching over 8 bases. The CDR3 is 16 residues long. The V gene's germline CDR1 is SGHTA and CDR2 FQGTGA. Trimming removed 5 bases from V and 5 bases from J; junction bases left unmatched: 11. CDR3 coding DNA: TGTGCCAGCAGCCCCCAAGCTACTAGCGGAAACAATGAGCAGTTCTTC. This encodes CASSPQATSGNNEQFF.

V gene TRBV12-3 or TRBV12-4 combines with J gene TRBJ1-5; D may be TRBD1 (6 bases). V lost 3 bases and J 6 bases, leaving 15 bases between the germline ends. The CDR3 has 15 amino acids. The CDR3 DNA sequence: TGTGCCAGCAGTTTGGGTGGGGGGCTGGGTCAGCCCCAGCATTTT. Translation: CASSLGGGLGQPQHF.

This clonotype was seen a few times. The gene calls are TRBV28 and TRBJ1-1; D unresolved. CDR1 and CDR2 from the germline V gene are MDHEN and SYDVKM. V lost 6 bases, J lost 8 bases, and 19 bases lay in between. The CDR3 runs to 14 residues. The CDR3 coding sequence is TGTGCCAGCAGCCCCTCGAGGGCCTACTCGGAAGCTTTCTTT. Translation: CASSPSRAYSEAFF.

The chain has TRBV12-3 or TRBV12-4 and TRBJ1-1; tentative D call: TRBD1 (5 bases). The V gene lost 7 bases and the J gene lost 6 bases, with 12 bases spanning the gap. The CDR3 has 12 residues. This chain's CDR3 is CASTPGTPEAFF. The CDR3, as DNA: TGTGCCAGCACACCGGGGACCCCTGAAGCTTTCTTT.